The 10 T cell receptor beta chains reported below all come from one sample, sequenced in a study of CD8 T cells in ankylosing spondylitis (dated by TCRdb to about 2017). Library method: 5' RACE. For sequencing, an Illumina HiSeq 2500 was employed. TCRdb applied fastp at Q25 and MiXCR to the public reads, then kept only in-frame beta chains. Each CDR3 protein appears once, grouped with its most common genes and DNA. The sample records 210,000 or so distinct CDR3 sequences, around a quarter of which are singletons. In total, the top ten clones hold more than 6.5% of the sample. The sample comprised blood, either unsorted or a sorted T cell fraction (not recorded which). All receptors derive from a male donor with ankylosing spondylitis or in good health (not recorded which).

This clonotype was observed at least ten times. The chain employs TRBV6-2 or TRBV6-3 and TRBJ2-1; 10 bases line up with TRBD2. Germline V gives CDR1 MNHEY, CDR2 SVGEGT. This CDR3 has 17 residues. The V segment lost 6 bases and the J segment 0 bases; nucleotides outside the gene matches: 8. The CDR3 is CASSPGTSVYSYNEQFF. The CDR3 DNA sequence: TGTGCCAGCAGCCCAGGGACTAGCGTATACTCCTACAATGAGCAGTTCTTC.

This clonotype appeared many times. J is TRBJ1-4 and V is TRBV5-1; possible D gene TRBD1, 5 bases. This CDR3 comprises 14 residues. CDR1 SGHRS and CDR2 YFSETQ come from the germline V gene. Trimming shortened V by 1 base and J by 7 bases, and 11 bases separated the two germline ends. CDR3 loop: CASSLTGVGEKLFF. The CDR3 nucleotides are TGCGCCAGCAGCTTGACAGGAGTCGGTGAAAAACTGTTTTTT.

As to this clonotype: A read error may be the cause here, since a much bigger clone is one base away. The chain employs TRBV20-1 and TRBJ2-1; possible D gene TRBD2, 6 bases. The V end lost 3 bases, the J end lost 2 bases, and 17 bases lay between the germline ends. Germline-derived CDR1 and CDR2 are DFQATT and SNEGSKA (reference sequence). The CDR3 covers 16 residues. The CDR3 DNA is TGCAGTGCTAGGGGCCTTGCTGCGGGGCCCTACAATGAGCAGTTCTTC. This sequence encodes CSARGLAAGPYNEQFF.

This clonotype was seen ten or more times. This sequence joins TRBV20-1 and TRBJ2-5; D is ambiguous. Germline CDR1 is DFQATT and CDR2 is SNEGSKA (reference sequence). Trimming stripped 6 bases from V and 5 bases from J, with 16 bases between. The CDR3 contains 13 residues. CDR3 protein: CSALFGFGETQYF. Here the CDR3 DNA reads TGCAGTGCCCTTTTTGGCTTCGGGGAGACCCAGTACTTC.

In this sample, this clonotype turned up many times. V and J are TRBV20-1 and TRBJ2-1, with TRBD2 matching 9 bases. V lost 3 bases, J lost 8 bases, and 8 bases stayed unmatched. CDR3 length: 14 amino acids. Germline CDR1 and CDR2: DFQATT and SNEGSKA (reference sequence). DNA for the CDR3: TGCAGTGCTAGCGGCGGGAGGGCCTCGTATGAGCAGTTCTTC. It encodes CSASGGRASYEQFF.

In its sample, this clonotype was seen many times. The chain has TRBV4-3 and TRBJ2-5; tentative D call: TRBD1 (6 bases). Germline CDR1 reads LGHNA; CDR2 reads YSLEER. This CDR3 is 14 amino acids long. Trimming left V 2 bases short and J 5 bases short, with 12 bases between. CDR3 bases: TGCGCCAGCAGCCAATATACAGGGTTGGAGACCCAGTACTTC. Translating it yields CASSQYTGLETQYF.

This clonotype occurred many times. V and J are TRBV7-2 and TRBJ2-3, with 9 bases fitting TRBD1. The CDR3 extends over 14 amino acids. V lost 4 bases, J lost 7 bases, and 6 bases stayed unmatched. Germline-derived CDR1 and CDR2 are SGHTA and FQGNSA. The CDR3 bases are TGTGCCAGCAGCTCGGGACAGGGAGAGCATACGCAGTATTTT. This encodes CASSSGQGEHTQYF.

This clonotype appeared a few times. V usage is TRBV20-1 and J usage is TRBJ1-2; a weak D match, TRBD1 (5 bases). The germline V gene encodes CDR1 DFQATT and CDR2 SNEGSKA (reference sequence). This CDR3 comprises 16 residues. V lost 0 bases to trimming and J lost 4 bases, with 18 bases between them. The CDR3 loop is CSARDNSKQAFYGYTF. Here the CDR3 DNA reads TGCAGTGCTAGAGATAATTCGAAACAGGCCTTCTATGGCTACACCTTC.

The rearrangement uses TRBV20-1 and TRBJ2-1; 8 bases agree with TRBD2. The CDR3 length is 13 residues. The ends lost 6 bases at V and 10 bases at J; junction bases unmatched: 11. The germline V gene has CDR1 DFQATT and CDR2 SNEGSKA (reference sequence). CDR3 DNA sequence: TGCAGTGCCGGGACCGGGACTAGTAACGAGCAGTTCTTC. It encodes CSAGTGTSNEQFF.

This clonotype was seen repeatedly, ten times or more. The CDR3 DNA reads as TGCAGCGTTGTCCTCCAGGGGGGGAACACTGAAGCTTTCTTT. This encodes CSVVLQGGNTEAFF. V usage is TRBV29-1 and J usage is TRBJ1-1; 7 positions match TRBD1. CDR3 length: 14 residues. CDR1 is SQVTM and CDR2 is ANQGSEA in the germline V gene. V shed 4 bases and J 1 base; nucleotides not matched to a gene: 6.